This T cell receptor beta chain comes out of a study of blood T cells in healthy people across ages. Study findings and constraints: Aged donors had fewer naive CD4+ cells and lower diversity than long-lived donors.

Ten milliliters of peripheral blood were drawn from each donor. Comments on this clonotype: Its antigen is unknown. The junction differs from germline at one of its ends, possibly a read error.

A second PCR of 7 to 11 cycles used a sample-barcoded 5' primer and a J-beta primer mix. There were at least 3 million CDR3-containing paired-end reads obtained from each sample. TCRdb processed the 5' RACE reads anew with MiXCR; each CDR3 protein has one entry. The data show about 760,000 distinct CDR3 sequences, 45% to 70% seen once. CDR3 size: 15 residues. Germline CDR1 is SEHNR and CDR2 is FQNEAQ (reference sequence). The TCR comes from a man aged 35 to 55 in good health. Material: blood. This chain uses TRBV7-9 with TRBJ2-1; D uncertain. Here the CDR3 DNA reads TGTGCCAGCAGCGTAGCAGTAACCTACTACAATGAGCAGTTCTTC. Protein: CASSVAVTYYNEQFF. Based on the CDR3 plus reference TRBV7-9 and TRBJ2-1, the full variable domain is DTGVSQNPRHKITKRGQNVTFRCDPISEHNRLYWYRQTLGQGPEFLTYFQNEAQLEKSRLLSDRFSAERPKGSFSTLEIQRTEQGDSAMYLCASSVAVTYYNEQFFGPGTRLTVL.